These 30 T cell receptor beta chains originate from one sample sequenced in a study of graft-versus-host responses after intestinal transplantation (dated by TCRdb to about 2021). The sample's time point label, in plain terms: cells obtained before transplantation from donor or recipient. These TCRs' antigens remain unknown. The method behind the library was the immunoSEQ multiplex PCR assay. Drawn from immuneACCESS, this table holds only the in-frame rearrangements with V and J called that TCRdb kept. Clones are partly lost; checked studies trace under half to an unresolved V gene and leave the rest unexplained. The table for this sample lists more than 70,000 clones; approximately 90% of them were counted only once. About 0.4% of the sample lies in the top ten. Sequencing was performed on unstimulated CD8+ T cells sorted from spleen or lymph node cells, taken before transplant. The receptors originated from a human donor who was the organ donor for an intestinal transplant.

The chain employs TRBV6-5 and TRBJ2-5; a weak D match, TRBD1 (6 bases). The J call is uncertain, as TRBJ2-7 better fits the DNA end. This CDR3 has 16 amino acids. Germline CDR1 reads MNHEY; CDR2 reads SVGAGI. The CDR3 DNA follows: TGTGCCAGCAGTTACCAAACTGGGGGCAAGGTCTACGAGCAGTACTTC. Residues: CASSYQTGGKVYEQYF.

V usage is TRBV5-1 and J usage is TRBJ2-3, with 9 positions matching TRBD2. CDR1 is SGHRS, CDR2 YFSETQ, per germline. The J segment lost 1 base and the V segment lost 4 bases, leaving 7 bases of the junction unmatched. This CDR3 contains 16 residues. CDR3: CASSPGPSGGTDTQYF. The CDR3 DNA sequence: TGCGCCAGCAGCCCAGGCCCTAGCGGGGGCACAGATACGCAGTATTTT.

The chain has TRBV7-9 and TRBJ2-7; perhaps TRBD2 as D (6 bases). The V end was cut by 2 bases, the J end by 6 bases, with 8 bases between. Germline V gives CDR1 SEHNR, CDR2 FQNEAQ (reference sequence). CDR3 length equals 12 residues. The DNA for the CDR3 is TGTGCCAGCAGCTTAATCGGGGGCGAGCAGTACTTC. Its protein product is CASSLIGGEQYF.

The chain combines TRBV5-1 with TRBJ2-2; the match to TRBD1 covers 8 bases. Germline V gene sequence: CDR1 SGHRS, CDR2 YFSETQ. The CDR3 sequence is 13 residues long. Trimming removed 6 bases from V and 3 bases from J; junction bases left unmatched: 1. CDR3 DNA: TGCGCCAGCAAACAGGGGGACACCGGGGAGCTGTTTTTT. Protein sequence: CASKQGDTGELFF.

The rearrangement uses TRBV28 and TRBJ1-4, with 12 nucleotides matching TRBD1. This CDR3 has 18 amino acids. CDR1 MDHEN and CDR2 SYDVKM come from the germline V gene. V was pared by 8 bases and J by 7 bases, with 17 bases of the junction left unmatched. CDR3 amino acids: CASLATVGTGGLGEKLFF. In DNA, the CDR3 is TGTGCCAGCCTCGCGACTGTCGGGACAGGGGGCCTCGGTGAAAAACTGTTTTTT.

This chain joins TRBV5-6 and TRBJ2-7; 11 bases are shared with TRBD2. Trimming cost V 4 bases and J 2 bases; bases outside gene matches: 11. The CDR3 contains 17 residues. CDR1 SGHDT and CDR2 YYEEEE come from the germline V gene. In DNA form, the CDR3 reads TGTGCCAGCAGCCCCCTAGCGGGGGGCTCAACCCCCTACGAGCAGTACTTC. Its translation is CASSPLAGGSTPYEQYF.

The rearrangement joins TRBV7-6 to TRBJ1-1; D remains ambiguous. The germline V gene encodes CDR1 SGHVS and CDR2 FNYEAQ. The CDR3 covers 12 residues. The V end lost 2 bases, the J end lost 5 bases, and 6 bases lay between the germline ends. CDR3 nucleotides: TGTGCCAGCAGCTTACCCGGGACTGAAGCTTTCTTT. Encoded protein: CASSLPGTEAFF.

This clone was recorded once. CDR3 nucleotide sequence: TGTGCCAGCAGCCGCCCCCCGGGTTCCGAAGCTTTCTTT. Protein: CASSRPPGSEAFF. The genes are TRBV5-4 and TRBJ1-1; no reliable D call. This CDR3 is built from 13 residues. Trimming stripped 4 bases from V and 8 bases from J, with 15 bases between. Germline lookup yields CDR1 SGHNT and CDR2 YYREEE (reference sequence).

This rearrangement joins TRBV28 to TRBJ2-6; TRBD1 aligns across 7 bases. J gave up 0 bases and V 5 bases, and 7 bases lay outside the gene matches. CDR3 length: 17 residues. CDR1 and CDR2 from the germline V gene are MDHEN and SYDVKM. The CDR3 spells CASSDRDHLSGANVLTF. CDR3 coding DNA: TGTGCCAGCAGTGACAGGGACCACCTCTCTGGGGCCAACGTCCTGACTTTC. The whole variable domain, filled in from reference TRBV28 and TRBJ2-6, reads DVKVTQSSRYLVKRTGEKVFLECVQDMDHENMFWYRQDPGLGLRLIYFSYDVKMKEKGDIPEGYSVSREKKERFSLILESASTNQTSMYLCASSDRDHLSGANVLTFGAGSRLTVL.

The rearrangement links TRBV29-1 to TRBJ1-2; a weak D match, TRBD1 (5 bases). This CDR3 spans 12 amino acids. The germline V gene encodes CDR1 SQVTM and CDR2 ANQGSEA. The V gene lost 5 bases and the J gene lost 5 bases, with 12 bases spanning the gap. CDR3 protein: CSVPRRQYGYTF. The DNA of the CDR3 is TGCAGCGTTCCGAGGAGACAGTATGGCTACACCTTC.

The V gene is TRBV4-2, the J gene TRBJ1-1; 9 nucleotides align to TRBD1. The CDR3 extends over 15 amino acids. Per the germline V gene, CDR1 is LGHNA and CDR2 is YNFKEQ. V dropped 4 bases and J dropped 5; count of bases not matched to a gene: 8. Written as DNA, the CDR3 is TGTGCCAGCAGCCTGGGACAGGGAATCAGTACTGAAGCTTTCTTT. It yields the protein CASSLGQGISTEAFF.

The rearrangement joins TRBV25-1 to TRBJ1-6; D uncertain. Germline V CDR1 and CDR2: MGHDK, SYGVNS. V was pared by 1 base and J by 11 bases, with 15 bases between. The CDR3 sequence is 15 residues long. The CDR3 region has the DNA TGTGCCAGCAGTGAATCTTCGTCAGGCGTGACACCCCTCCACTTT. Translated: CASSESSSGVTPLHF.

The gene calls are TRBV4-3 and TRBJ2-7; perhaps TRBD1 as D (6 bases). Between the trimmed V and J ends, which lost 0 bases and 5 bases, there was a span of 14 bases. This CDR3 has 15 residues. Germline V gene data show CDR1 as LGHNA and CDR2 as YSLEER. CDR3 in DNA: TGCGCCAGCAGCCAAGATACAGGGTTCGGTAACGAGCAGTACTTC. Residues: CASSQDTGFGNEQYF.

V gene TRBV6-5 combines with J gene TRBJ2-3; tentatively, D is TRBD2 (6 bases). The ends were cut back, 2 bases at V and 0 bases at J, with 12 bases in the middle. CDR1 is MNHEY, CDR2 SVGAGI, per germline. The CDR3 contains 16 residues. The CDR3 DNA reads as TGTGCCAGCAGTTACGGGGGGAGAACTAGCACAGATACGCAGTATTTT. Encoded protein: CASSYGGRTSTDTQYF.

The chain joins TRBV29-1 to TRBJ2-1, with TRBD2 matching 10 bases. The V gene's germline CDR1 is SQVTM and CDR2 ANQGSEA. CDR3 length: 17 amino acids. Trimming removed 8 bases from V and 4 bases from J; junction bases left unmatched: 17. Here the CDR3 DNA reads TGCAGCTCCCCTGGTAGCGGGGGGCCAACACCTTACAATGAGCAGTTCTTC. Translated: CSSPGSGGPTPYNEQFF.

The CDR3 DNA is TGCGCCAGCAGCCAAGATTGGGGCGGGGGGCACAATGAGCAGTTCTTC. As protein: CASSQDWGGGHNEQFF. The gene calls are TRBV4-1 and TRBJ2-1; TRBD2 matches 8 bases. The junction had 6 bases not matched to a gene; V was cut back by 0 bases and J by 5 bases. Germline V gene lookup returns CDR1 MGHRA and CDR2 YSYEKL. The CDR3 is 16 amino acids.

This chain connects TRBV4-3 to TRBJ2-7; 8 bases line up with TRBD1. The CDR3 extends over 14 amino acids. Looked up from germline, CDR1 is LGHNA and CDR2 is YSLEER. After removal of 1 base from V and 3 bases from J, the junction contained 2 bases not matched to a gene. The CDR3 DNA reads as TGCGCCAGCAGCCAAGTGACAGGGGTCTACGAGCAGTACTTC. As protein: CASSQVTGVYEQYF.

This clone was observed a handful of times. J is TRBJ1-5 and V is TRBV5-3; 7 nucleotides align to TRBD1. TRBV5-3 is sorted into the ORF group, with uncertain function. This CDR3 comprises 17 residues. With V trimmed by 4 bases and J by 2 bases, 12 bases remained unmatched. CDR3 amino acids: CARSLSDRPSGNQPQHF. The CDR3 DNA follows: TGTGCCAGAAGCCTTTCGGACAGGCCCTCGGGCAATCAGCCCCAGCATTTT.

DNA for the CDR3: TGCGCCAGCAGCCAAATGGGCAGTAACTATGGCTACACCTTC. Translating it yields CASSQMGSNYGYTF. The rearrangement uses TRBV4-1 and TRBJ1-2; D call uncertain. CDR1 is MGHRA and CDR2 is YSYEKL in the germline V gene. Deletions cut 2 bases from V and 1 base from J, with 8 bases between. The CDR3 contains 14 residues.

This chain joins TRBV13 and TRBJ2-1; tentatively, D is TRBD2 (6 bases). Looked up from germline, CDR1 is PRHDT and CDR2 is FYEKMQ (reference sequence). This CDR3 region has 15 residues. V was pared by 3 bases and J by 4 bases, with 13 bases between. Here the CDR3 DNA reads TGTGCCAGCAGCTTCGGCGCGGGGAGGTACAATGAGCAGTTCTTC. Amino acids: CASSFGAGRYNEQFF.

The genes are TRBV6-1 and TRBJ2-7; D gene ambiguous. Trimming left V 3 bases short and J 2 bases short, with 5 bases between. Germline-derived CDR1 and CDR2 are MNHNS and SASEGT. This CDR3 has 12 amino acids. In nucleotides, the CDR3 is TGTGCCAGCAGTGAGACTCCCTACGAGCAGTACTTC. Residues: CASSETPYEQYF.

The chain has TRBV6-6 and TRBJ2-7; D might be TRBD1 (6 bases). Germline CDR1 is MNHNY and CDR2 is SVGAGI (reference sequence). The V gene lost 6 bases and the J gene lost 2 bases, with 14 bases spanning the gap. The length of the CDR3 is 14 residues. CDR3 nucleotide sequence: TGTGCCAGCAGGGTACAAACAGGGCCCTACGAGCAGTACTTC. As protein: CASRVQTGPYEQYF.

The gene calls are TRBV11-3 and TRBJ2-2; D gene unclear. Trimming shortened V by 1 base and J by 6 bases, and 12 bases separated the two germline ends. Germline assignment: CDR1 SGHNT and CDR2 YENEEA. The length of the CDR3 is 15 residues. The CDR3 loop is CASSLGGQPPGELFF. The CDR3 bases are TGTGCCAGCAGCTTAGGAGGCCAGCCCCCCGGGGAGCTGTTTTTT.

Of note for this clone: At one boundary the junction diverges from the germline segment, which might be a read error. The gene calls are TRBV5-5 and TRBJ2-6, with D perhaps matching TRBD1 (5 bases). The CDR3 runs 14 residues. Per germline, CDR1 SGHKS and CDR2 YYEKEE (reference sequence). The CDR3 reads CASSEGVGTNVLTF. The CDR3 DNA follows: TGTGCCAGCTCAGAAGGGGTTGGGACCAACGTCCTGACTTTC.

This clone has a single count. The CDR3 here is CASSIDRDNPYGYTF. CDR3 bases: TGTGCCAGTAGTATAGATCGGGACAACCCCTATGGCTACACCTTC. The chain combines TRBV19 with TRBJ1-2; the D gene is possibly TRBD1 (6 bases). Per germline, CDR1 LNHDA and CDR2 SQIVND (reference sequence). This CDR3 region has 15 residues. V was clipped by 0 bases and J by 4 bases, with 12 bases between them.

The chain is built from TRBV4-1 and TRBJ2-7; 10 nucleotides align to TRBD1. The CDR3 has 15 amino acids. Germline V gives CDR1 MGHRA, CDR2 YSYEKL. J gave up 7 bases and V 2 bases, and 8 bases lay outside the gene matches. The CDR3 sequence: CASSQSDRGNWEQYF. The CDR3 coding sequence is TGCGCCAGCAGCCAATCGGACAGGGGGAATTGGGAGCAGTACTTC.

The chain has TRBV4-3 and TRBJ1-1; D ambiguous. Germline V gene data show CDR1 as LGHNA and CDR2 as YSLEER. V lost 4 bases to trimming and J lost 4 bases, with 16 bases between them. The CDR3 sequence is 15 residues long. The CDR3 loop is CASSPLFEKPTEAFF. CDR3 in DNA: TGCGCCAGCAGCCCCCTCTTTGAGAAGCCCACTGAAGCTTTCTTT.

This clone was seen only once. CDR3 sequence: CASSESYNEQFF. The CDR3 nucleotides read TGTGCCAGCAGTGAGTCCTACAATGAGCAGTTCTTC. The rearrangement uses TRBV27 and TRBJ2-1; unclear D gene. Trimming cost V 5 bases and J 1 base, with 3 bases left between them. The CDR3 contains 12 residues. The V gene's germline CDR1 is MNHEY and CDR2 SMNVEV (reference sequence).

The CDR3 DNA reads as TGTGCTAGTGGGACCGGTAGCGGGGGGGCCACAGATACGCAGTATTTT. Translating gives CASGTGSGGATDTQYF. The chain employs TRBV12-5 and TRBJ2-3; 11 bases fit TRBD2. V shed 6 bases, J shed 2 bases, and the junction held 7 bases outside the gene matches. The CDR3 is made up of 16 amino acids. Germline V lookup: CDR1 LGHNT, CDR2 FRNRAP. The full variable domain, with the rest looked up from reference TRBV12-5 and TRBJ2-3, is DARVTQTPRHKVTEMGQEVTMRCQPILGHNTVFWYRQTMMQGLELLAYFRNRAPLDDSGMPKDRFSAEMPDATLATLKIQPSEPRDSAVYFCASGTGSGGATDTQYFGPGTRLTVL.

V gene TRBV4-1 combines with J gene TRBJ2-7; unclear D gene. There are 14 residues in the CDR3. V was clipped by 0 bases and J by 2 bases, with 8 bases between them. Germline-derived CDR1 and CDR2 are MGHRA and YSYEKL. The DNA for the CDR3 is TGCGCCAGCAGCCAAGATACAGTGACCTACGAGCAGTACTTC. The encoded protein is CASSQDTVTYEQYF.